This passage covers 27 T cell receptor beta chains from one sample sequenced in a study of blood T cell repertoires in COVID-19. Sequenced by immunoSEQ multiplex PCR; TCRdb stores in-frame clones only, minus some. The data contain 150,000 to 200,000 clones, 90% of them singletons. Sequencing used peripheral blood. These receptor sequences come from a man in his 60s with active or convalescent COVID-19.

The chain couples TRBV6-1 to TRBJ1-5; TRBD1 agrees at 7 bases. Germline V gene data show CDR1 as MNHNS and CDR2 as SASEGT. V lost 1 base and J lost 4; bases outside the gene matches: 7. The CDR3 has 16 amino acids. For the CDR3, the DNA is TGTGCCAGCAGTGAAGAGGGGGCGGCTAAAAATCAGCCCCAGCATTTT. Protein product: CASSEEGAAKNQPQHF.

The CDR3 bases are TGCGCCAGCAGCACCGATGGGGGCGTTCAGCCCCAGCATTTT. The encoded protein is CASSTDGGVQPQHF. The V gene is TRBV5-1, the J gene TRBJ1-5; possible D gene TRBD1, 6 bases. The ends were cut back, 4 bases at V and 6 bases at J, with 14 bases in the middle. Germline CDR1 reads SGHRS; CDR2 reads YFSETQ. The CDR3 extends over 14 amino acids.

The rearrangement links TRBV29-1 to TRBJ1-1; D is possibly TRBD1 (5 bases). The germline V gene has CDR1 SQVTM and CDR2 ANQGSEA. The CDR3 contains 11 residues. V shed 5 bases and J shed 1 base, with 5 bases lying between them. The CDR3 nucleotides are TGCAGCGTTACAGGGAACACTGAAGCTTTCTTT. It yields the protein CSVTGNTEAFF.

V usage is TRBV2 and J usage is TRBJ1-5; D is possibly TRBD1 (6 bases). V lost 7 bases and J lost 2, with 15 bases in between. Germline V gene data show CDR1 as SNHLY and CDR2 as FYNNEI. The CDR3 has 15 residues. CDR3 in amino acids: CASNTQGQRNQPQHF. CDR3 bases: TGTGCCAGCAACACACAGGGTCAACGCAATCAGCCCCAGCATTTT. The whole variable domain, remainder taken from reference TRBV2 and TRBJ1-5, is EPEVTQTPSHQVTQMGQEVILRCVPISNHLYFYWYRQILGQKVEFLVSFYNNEISEKSEIFDDQFSVERPDGSNFTLKIRSTKLEDSAMYFCASNTQGQRNQPQHFGDGTRLSIL.

V and J are TRBV4-1 and TRBJ1-6; D might be TRBD1 (5 bases). V dropped 0 bases and J dropped 0 bases, with 12 bases sitting between them. CDR3 size: 18 residues. From germline, CDR1 is MGHRA and CDR2 YSYEKL. The CDR3 region is CASSQDWGDSSYNSPLHF. The CDR3 DNA reads as TGCGCCAGCAGCCAAGATTGGGGGGATTCCTCCTATAATTCACCCCTCCACTTT.

The chain combines TRBV19 with TRBJ1-1; 8 bases fit TRBD1. The CDR3 runs to 14 residues. From germline, CDR1 is LNHDA and CDR2 SQIVND (reference sequence). V shed 3 bases and J 1 base; nucleotides not matched to a gene: 1. In DNA, the CDR3 is TGTGCCAGTAGTATGGACAGGGAGAACACTGAAGCTTTCTTT. Amino acids: CASSMDRENTEAFF.

This clone has just a few counts. The V and J genes are TRBV11-2 and TRBJ1-5; no reliable D call. CDR1 SGHAT and CDR2 FQNNGV come from the germline V gene. V lost 5 bases and J lost 6, with 23 bases in between. The CDR3 runs 17 residues. The CDR3 loop reads CASSLGVVPARGQPQHF. In DNA, the CDR3 is TGTGCCAGCAGCCTAGGAGTGGTTCCTGCGCGGGGTCAGCCCCAGCATTTT.

The CDR3 loop is CASSLLGQGYTEAFF. The CDR3 DNA reads as TGTGCCAGCAGCCTCCTAGGACAGGGATATACTGAAGCTTTCTTT. The V and J genes are TRBV7-8 and TRBJ1-1, with 8 bases identical to TRBD1. This CDR3 spans 15 amino acids. The V segment lost 5 bases and the J segment 5 bases; nucleotides outside the gene matches: 10. CDR1 and CDR2 from the germline V gene are SGHVS and FQNEAQ. Complete variable domain (other parts from reference TRBV7-8 and TRBJ1-1): GAGVSQSPRYKVAKRGQDVALRCDPISGHVSLFWYQQALGQGPEFLTYFQNEAQLDKSGLPSDRFFAERPEGSVSTLKIQRTQQEDSAVYLCASSLLGQGYTEAFFGQGTRLTVV.

This chain uses TRBV15 with TRBJ1-2; D is unclear. CDR1 and CDR2 from the germline V gene are LNHNV and YYDKDF (reference sequence). CDR3 length equals 12 residues. V was cut by 0 bases and J by 8 bases, with 7 bases left in between. The chain's CDR3 is CATSREVRGYTF. As DNA, the CDR3 is TGTGCCACCAGCAGAGAGGTTCGGGGCTACACCTTC.

This clone was recorded once. J is TRBJ2-7 and V is TRBV5-1; 7 nucleotides line up with TRBD1. From germline, CDR1 is SGHRS and CDR2 YFSETQ. CDR3 length: 14 amino acids. The junction had 8 bases not matched to a gene; V was cut back by 2 bases and J by 6 bases. CDR3 nucleotide sequence: TGCGCCAGCAGCTTAACGACAGGGCCTGGCGAGCAGTACTTC. It encodes CASSLTTGPGEQYF.

The sample holds one count of this clone. This same CDR3 is encoded by further DNA sequences in the sample. The V gene is TRBV6-5, the J gene TRBJ1-5; TRBD1 is a possible D gene (6 bases). Germline CDR1 MNHEY, CDR2 SVGAGI. Deletions cut 2 bases from V and 4 bases from J, with 9 bases between. The CDR3 consists of 14 residues. CDR3 sequence: CASSYGRGNQPQHF. The CDR3 region has the DNA TGTGCCAGCAGTTACGGCAGGGGAAATCAGCCCCAGCATTTT.

The chain combines TRBV5-1 with TRBJ1-4; the D gene is possibly TRBD1 (6 bases). This CDR3 region has 14 residues. The V and J ends lost 4 bases and 4 bases respectively, with 11 bases between them. CDR1 and CDR2 from the germline V gene are SGHRS and YFSETQ. This CDR3 reads CASSLDSRNEKLFF. CDR3 bases: TGCGCCAGCAGCCTGGACAGCCGTAATGAAAAACTGTTTTTT. The whole variable domain, remainder taken from reference TRBV5-1 and TRBJ1-4, is KAGVTQTPRYLIKTRGQQVTLSCSPISGHRSVSWYQQTPGQGLQFLFEYFSETQRNKGNFPGRFSGRQFSNSRSEMNVSTLELGDSALYLCASSLDSRNEKLFFGSGTQLSVL.

The V and J genes are TRBV7-6 and TRBJ1-1; D ambiguous. CDR3 length: 14 residues. V lost 2 bases and J 1 base, leaving 8 bases between the germline ends. CDR1 SGHVS and CDR2 FNYEAQ come from the germline V gene. CDR3 nucleotide sequence: TGTGCCAGCAGCTTAACTCTACGGAACACTGAAGCTTTCTTT. Protein product: CASSLTLRNTEAFF.

The rearrangement uses TRBV5-1 and TRBJ2-3, with D perhaps TRBD1 (6 bases). The CDR3 covers 17 residues. CDR1 and CDR2 (germline): SGHRS, YFSETQ. V was trimmed by 0 bases and J by 9 bases, leaving 23 bases between them. The CDR3 loop reads CASSLEATGQTRVTQYF. The CDR3 nucleotides are TGCGCCAGCAGCTTGGAGGCGACAGGTCAAACTCGGGTGACGCAGTATTTT.

The V call is TRBV3-1 (or the pseudogene TRBV3-2), the J call TRBJ2-3; weak D call: TRBD1 (6 bases). Germline V gene data show CDR1 as LGHDT and CDR2 as YNNKEL (reference sequence). There are 13 residues in the CDR3. V dropped 1 base and J dropped 7 bases, with 9 bases sitting between them. CDR3 in amino acids: CASSQGGDNTQYF. The DNA for the CDR3 is TGTGCCAGCAGCCAAGGTGGGGACAATACGCAGTATTTT.

The V gene is TRBV7-2, the J gene TRBJ2-1; possibly TRBD2 for D (5 bases). Germline V gene sequence: CDR1 SGHTA, CDR2 FQGNSA. This CDR3 is 13 amino acids long. Trimming left V 5 bases short and J 5 bases short, with 10 bases between. This CDR3 reads CASSLGLHNEQFF. CDR3 nucleotide sequence: TGTGCCAGCAGCCTTGGACTTCACAATGAGCAGTTCTTC.

The chain couples TRBV18 to TRBJ2-1; the match to TRBD1 covers 9 bases. From germline, CDR1 is KGHSH and CDR2 LQKENI. CDR3 length equals 15 residues. Trimming at V came to 8 bases and at J to 6 bases, leaving 11 bases not matched to a gene. The CDR3 protein is CASASGTGRSNEQFF. CDR3 nucleotide sequence: TGTGCCAGCGCTTCCGGGACAGGGAGGTCCAATGAGCAGTTCTTC.

The chain joins TRBV18 to TRBJ2-1, with TRBD2 matching over 7 bases. Trimming removed 1 base from V and 6 bases from J; junction bases left unmatched: 9. CDR1 is KGHSH and CDR2 is LQKENI in the germline V gene. The CDR3 has 16 residues. The CDR3 reads CASSPRRGRGSNEQFF. CDR3 in DNA: TGTGCCAGCTCACCACGACGTGGGAGGGGTTCCAATGAGCAGTTCTTC.

V and J are TRBV25-1 and TRBJ1-2; no clear D. The CDR3 has 11 residues. V was clipped by 4 bases and J by 8 bases, with 8 bases between them. The germline CDR1 and CDR2 sequences are MGHDK and SYGVNS. CDR3 protein: CASSVFGGYTF. CDR3 nucleotides: TGTGCCAGCAGTGTTTTCGGGGGCTACACCTTC.

This chain links TRBV5-1 with TRBJ1-4; TRBD1 matches 8 bases. Trimming took 0 bases from V and 3 from J; bases not matched to a gene: 7. The CDR3 has 17 amino acids. The germline gives CDR1 SGHRS, CDR2 YFSETQ. For the CDR3, the DNA is TGCGCCAGCAGCTTGGCGTCGTCGACAGGGGCTAATGAAAAACTGTTTTTT. Its protein product is CASSLASSTGANEKLFF.

The rearrangement uses TRBV10-1 and TRBJ1-5; 7 bases map to TRBD1. The CDR3 runs 14 residues. V shed 3 bases, J shed 4 bases, and the junction held 3 bases outside the gene matches. The V gene's germline CDR1 is WNHNN and CDR2 SYGVQD (reference sequence). The CDR3 sequence is CASSEGGMNQPQHF. In nucleotides, the CDR3 is TGCGCCAGCAGTGAAGGGGGCATGAATCAGCCCCAGCATTTT.

A single count supports this clone. V and J are TRBV9 and TRBJ1-1, with D unresolved. The CDR3 runs 13 residues. CDR1 and CDR2 from the germline V gene are SGDLS and YYNGEE. Trimming took 4 bases from V and 1 from J, leaving 8 bases between them. CDR3 nucleotides: TGTGCCAGCAGCCGTTCAGGGAACACTGAAGCTTTCTTT. Protein product: CASSRSGNTEAFF.

This chain connects TRBV28 to TRBJ1-2; TRBD1 aligns across 7 bases. J gave up 2 bases and V 2 bases, and 2 bases lay outside the gene matches. The germline V gene encodes CDR1 MDHEN and CDR2 SYDVKM. The CDR3 has 14 residues. CDR3 sequence (DNA): TGTGCCAGCAGTTTAGGACAGGCGAACTATGGCTACACCTTC. It translates to CASSLGQANYGYTF.

This rearrangement joins TRBV19 to TRBJ1-2; 9 nucleotides line up with TRBD1. J lost 3 bases, V lost 5 bases, and 10 bases had no gene match. The CDR3 extends over 16 amino acids. Looked up from germline, CDR1 is LNHDA and CDR2 is SQIVND (reference sequence). CDR3 sequence: CASSPGQGRPDYGYTF. The CDR3 bases are TGTGCCAGTAGTCCGGGACAGGGAAGGCCGGACTATGGCTACACCTTC.

The chain links TRBV2 to TRBJ1-3; 7 bases map to TRBD1. CDR1 and CDR2 (germline): SNHLY, FYNNEI. V lost 2 bases, J lost 2 bases, and 0 bases stayed unmatched. The CDR3 spans 14 residues. The CDR3 reads CASSEQGAGNTIYF. Here the CDR3 DNA reads TGTGCCAGCAGTGAACAGGGGGCTGGAAACACCATATATTTT.

The gene calls are TRBV6-5 and TRBJ1-3; D not certain. Germline V lookup: CDR1 MNHEY, CDR2 SVGAGI. With 7 bases removed from V and 0 bases from J, the gap between germline ends came to 7 bases. The CDR3 length is 13 residues. This CDR3 reads CASTPSSGNTIYF. The CDR3 DNA follows: TGTGCCAGCACCCCGAGCTCTGGAAACACCATATATTTT.

The rearrangement joins TRBV5-1 to TRBJ1-1, with 9 bases identical to TRBD1. Germline CDR1 is SGHRS and CDR2 is YFSETQ. V shed 0 bases, J shed 4 bases, and the junction held 7 bases outside the gene matches. The CDR3 extends over 16 amino acids. CDR3 coding DNA: TGCGCCAGCAGCTTGGGACAGGGGGTTCTTGCCACTGAAGCTTTCTTT. Translation gives CASSLGQGVLATEAFF.